This T cell receptor (beta chain) was retrieved from a study of T cells after yellow fever vaccination. This clonotype was counted only a few times. Its antigen is unknown. Whole-study results and caveats: From the bulk population, abundant clonotypes could contaminate and appear within FACS-sorted repertoires.

As TCR cDNA was made by 5'RACE template switching, a universal primer site and UMIs were added. TCRdb called the 5' RACE reads again in MiXCR, with one record for every CDR3 protein. In the table there are approximately 510,000 distinct CDR3 sequences, just over 20% of which are singletons. Trimming took 3 bases from V and 4 from J, leaving 16 bases between them. CDR3 length: 16 residues. Looked up from germline, CDR1 is SGHNT and CDR2 is YYREEE (reference sequence). The chain has TRBV5-4 and TRBJ2-2; D remains unclear. The receptor was isolated from a man between 18 and 29 years old who received the YFV17D yellow fever vaccine. Source: PBMCs, taken about 21 days after the first yellow fever vaccination. CDR3 bases: TGTGCCAGCAGCTCCCATTCTCTCACCTTCACCGGGGAGCTGTTTTTT. Amino acid sequence: CASSSHSLTFTGELFF.